Below are 9 T cell receptor beta chains sequenced from a single sample in a study of T cell responses to AZD1222 COVID-19 vaccine. The repertoire was sequenced with immunoSEQ multiplex PCR; TCRdb's copy has only in-frame clones and lacks some. The sample shows around 130,000 clones, about 88% of them seen only once. Sequencing used peripheral blood, obtained 28 days after the second AZD1222 dose. These receptors were obtained from an adult who received the AZD1222 COVID-19 vaccine.

CDR3 in amino acids: CASSALRQERTEAFF. The CDR3 DNA follows: TGTGCCAGCAGCGCCCTCAGACAGGAGCGCACTGAAGCTTTCTTT. The chain combines TRBV9 with TRBJ1-1; D may be TRBD1 (6 bases). The V and J ends lost 3 bases and 4 bases respectively, with 16 bases between them. The germline gives CDR1 SGDLS, CDR2 YYNGEE. The CDR3 is made up of 15 amino acids.

The rearrangement joins TRBV18 to TRBJ1-3; no clear D. Per the germline V gene, CDR1 is KGHSH and CDR2 is LQKENI. The CDR3 loop spans 16 amino acids. V lost 2 bases to trimming and J lost 0 bases, with 11 bases between them. CDR3 sequence: CASSPGERPSGNTIYF. For the CDR3, the DNA is TGTGCCAGCTCACCAGGGGAACGACCCTCTGGAAACACCATATATTTT.

This clone appeared a single time. The V call is TRBV6-5, the J call TRBJ1-2; TRBD1 matches at 9 bases. The length of the CDR3 is 14 residues. V shed 7 bases and J 4 bases; nucleotides not matched to a gene: 7. The germline V gene encodes CDR1 MNHEY and CDR2 SVGAGI. Here the CDR3 reads CASTRGTGIYGYTF. The CDR3 DNA sequence: TGTGCCAGCACGCGCGGGACAGGGATCTATGGCTACACCTTC.

The chain recombines TRBV18 with TRBJ2-7; D is perhaps TRBD2 (7 bases). Germline CDR1 is KGHSH and CDR2 is LQKENI. The V and J ends lost 0 bases and 0 bases respectively, with 21 bases between them. This CDR3 contains 19 residues. CDR3 in DNA: TGTGCCAGCTCACCACCGACAGTAAAACCCGGGGGGCTCTCCTACGAGCAGTACTTC. Translated: CASSPPTVKPGGLSYEQYF.

This chain links TRBV20-1 with TRBJ1-1; no clear D. Germline CDR1 DFQATT, CDR2 SNEGSKA (reference sequence). This CDR3 comprises 13 residues. The V gene lost 3 bases and the J gene lost 3 bases, with 11 bases spanning the gap. The CDR3 nucleotides read TGCAGTGCTAGTTCAGGTGCGGACACTGAAGCTTTCTTT. Protein product: CSASSGADTEAFF.

The chain employs TRBV15 and TRBJ1-1, with D tentatively TRBD1 (5 bases). The germline V gene has CDR1 LNHNV and CDR2 YYDKDF (reference sequence). CDR3 size: 12 residues. Trimming cost V 5 bases and J 5 bases, with 9 bases left between them. In DNA, the CDR3 is TGTGCCACCAGCGTCCCAGGGACTGAAGCTTTCTTT. Its translation is CATSVPGTEAFF.

CDR3: CASSSRTSGEETQYF. The CDR3 bases are TGCGCCAGCAGTTCACGGACTAGCGGAGAAGAGACCCAGTACTTC. This chain connects TRBV10-1 to TRBJ2-5, with 10 bases identical to TRBD2. J gave up 3 bases and V 5 bases, and 6 bases lay outside the gene matches. This CDR3 is 15 amino acids long. Germline V gives CDR1 WNHNN, CDR2 SYGVQD (reference sequence).

The rearrangement joins TRBV28 to TRBJ2-3, with TRBD1 as a possible D gene (5 bases). CDR3 length: 15 residues. Germline V CDR1 and CDR2: MDHEN, SYDVKM. Trimming pared 4 bases from V and 3 bases from J, leaving 14 bases between. The CDR3 region is CASSSRAGPTDTQYF. The CDR3 region has the DNA TGTGCCAGCAGTTCCAGGGCAGGGCCTACAGATACGCAGTATTTT.

This chain connects TRBV27 to TRBJ1-1; tentative D call: TRBD1 (6 bases). The CDR3 totals 15 residues. V dropped 4 bases and J dropped 2 bases, with 14 bases sitting between them. Germline-derived CDR1 and CDR2 are MNHEY and SMNVEV (reference sequence). CDR3 amino acids: CASSSSTGANTEAFF. DNA of the CDR3: TGTGCCAGCAGTTCCTCGACAGGTGCTAACACTGAAGCTTTCTTT.